Below are 31 T cell receptor beta chains sequenced from a single sample in a study of blood T cell repertoires in COVID-19. Profiled with immunoSEQ multiplex PCR; TCRdb holds only in-frame clones, not every one. The table lists 390,000 or so clones, roughly nine tenths of them singletons. The sequenced material came from peripheral blood. These receptors came from a woman aged 30 to 39 with COVID-19, enrolled during active disease.

The chain combines TRBV29-1 with TRBJ1-2; TRBD1 matches 7 bases. J lost 5 bases, V lost 3 bases, and 3 bases had no gene match. The CDR3 is made up of 12 amino acids. The germline gives CDR1 SQVTM, CDR2 ANQGSEA. The CDR3 sequence is CSVEDRRYGYTF. CDR3 DNA: TGCAGCGTTGAGGACAGGAGGTATGGCTACACCTTC.

The gene calls are TRBV10-1 and TRBJ2-5, with D possibly matching TRBD1 (5 bases). Trimming shortened V by 4 bases and J by 1 base, and 7 bases separated the two germline ends. Germline V gene lookup returns CDR1 WNHNN and CDR2 SYGVQD (reference sequence). The CDR3 runs 13 residues. CDR3 DNA: TGCGCCAGCAGTGGACAGATCCAAGAGACCCAGTACTTC. Protein: CASSGQIQETQYF.

The CDR3 DNA follows: TGTGAAAGGGGGGAGGGTTACCATAATTCACCCCTCCACTTT. It is translated as CERGEGYHNSPLHF. The chain has TRBV30 and TRBJ1-6; D might be TRBD1 (6 bases). This CDR3 has 14 residues. Germline-derived CDR1 and CDR2 are GTSNPN and SVGIG (reference sequence).

The chain joins TRBV27 to TRBJ2-3, with D possibly TRBD1 on 6 matching bases. The CDR3 totals 13 residues. The germline V and J ends were trimmed by 8 bases and 5 bases, with 14 bases remaining between them. The germline CDR1 and CDR2 sequences are MNHEY and SMNVEV (reference sequence). The CDR3 DNA follows: TGTGCCAGCGCTACAGGGTCCAGAGATACGCAGTATTTT. Translation: CASATGSRDTQYF.

This sequence joins TRBV7-2 and TRBJ2-5; TRBD2 matches at 7 bases. V lost 5 bases and J lost 4; bases outside the gene matches: 13. The CDR3 contains 16 residues. Germline CDR1 is SGHTA and CDR2 is FQGNSA. In DNA form, the CDR3 reads TGTGCCAGCAGCCCCTGGCTGCGGGAGCGGGCAGAGACCCAGTACTTC. Translation gives CASSPWLRERAETQYF.

The CDR3: CASSLGGANEKLFF. CDR3 DNA sequence: TGTGCCAGCAGCTTAGGGGGGGCTAATGAAAAACTGTTTTTT. V is TRBV11-2 and J is TRBJ1-4, with D possibly TRBD1 on 5 matching bases. Germline CDR1 reads SGHAT; CDR2 reads FQNNGV. V lost 1 base, J lost 3 bases, and 6 bases lay in between. This CDR3 is built from 14 residues.

This clone was seen a handful of times. V usage is TRBV7-2 and J usage is TRBJ1-1; the D is unclear. This CDR3 contains 17 residues. In germline, CDR1 is SGHTA, CDR2 FQGNSA. V was cut by 4 bases and J by 0 bases, with 18 bases left in between. This CDR3 is CASSYARGLSMNTEAFF. DNA of the CDR3: TGTGCCAGCAGCTATGCTCGGGGATTAAGCATGAACACTGAAGCTTTCTTT.

The DNA of the CDR3 is TGTGCCAGCAGTGAAGGTGTACTAGCGGCCTACGAGCAGTACTTC. This encodes CASSEGVLAAYEQYF. The genes are TRBV6-1 and TRBJ2-7; 8 bases agree with TRBD2. CDR3 length: 15 amino acids. V dropped 1 base and J dropped 2; count of bases not matched to a gene: 4. Germline-derived CDR1 and CDR2 are MNHNS and SASEGT.

This clone was counted a single time. The V and J genes are TRBV27 and TRBJ2-5; 9 bases line up with TRBD2. Losses at the gene ends were 5 bases for V and 7 bases for J; bases not matched to a gene: 14. Germline values: CDR1 MNHEY, CDR2 SMNVEV (reference sequence). The CDR3 is 16 amino acids. This chain's CDR3 is CASSGYLAGSRGTQYF. CDR3 nucleotides: TGTGCCAGCAGTGGCTATCTAGCGGGGTCCCGGGGGACCCAGTACTTC.

This clone was found a few times. CDR3 nucleotides: TGTGCCAGCAGTCTAGAACAGGGAGTCTATGGCTACACCTTC. This codes for CASSLEQGVYGYTF. This sequence joins TRBV2 and TRBJ1-2, with a weak D call TRBD1 (6 bases). Germline CDR1 and CDR2: SNHLY and FYNNEI. The CDR3 has 14 amino acids. V shed 5 bases and J shed 4 bases, with 14 bases lying between them.

The chain couples TRBV21-1 to TRBJ2-7; the table calls TRBD2, which could not be checked here. TRBV21-1 is labeled a pseudogene. This CDR3 is 15 amino acids long. CDR3 sequence reads: CASSLRTEMTYEQYV. The CDR3 DNA is TGTGCCAGCAGCTTACGGACTGAAATGACCTACGAGCAGTACGTC.

This chain links TRBV7-2 with TRBJ2-7; D is perhaps TRBD2 (5 bases). The CDR3 totals 14 residues. V gave up 5 bases and J gave up 6 bases, with 17 bases separating them. CDR1 is SGHTA, CDR2 FQGNSA, per germline. CDR3 amino acids: CASSLHPSGVEQYF. The CDR3 nucleotides read TGTGCCAGCAGCCTCCACCCCTCCGGGGTCGAGCAGTACTTC.

This chain joins TRBV24-1 and TRBJ2-2, with D hard to call. CDR3 length: 12 residues. V was shortened by 5 bases and J by 6 bases, with 6 bases between the two germline ends. Germline V gives CDR1 KGHDR, CDR2 SFDVKD. The DNA of the CDR3 is TGTGCCACCAGTGCTATGCCCGGGGAGCTGTTTTTT. Protein sequence: CATSAMPGELFF.

This clone has more than one count but fewer than ten. The rearrangement uses TRBV30 and TRBJ1-1; D remains ambiguous. Looked up from germline, CDR1 is GTSNPN and CDR2 is SVGIG (reference sequence). Trimming left V 0 bases short and J 1 base short, with 6 bases between. The CDR3 has 13 amino acids. The CDR3 DNA reads as TGTGCCTGGAGTGTATCGAGGAACACTGAAGCTTTCTTT. It yields the protein CAWSVSRNTEAFF.

The chain uses TRBV4-3 and TRBJ2-5; no definite D call. This CDR3 comprises 13 residues. CDR1 is LGHNA, CDR2 YSLEER, per germline. The V end lost 4 bases, the J end lost 0 bases, and 6 bases lay between the germline ends. The CDR3 nucleotides are TGCGCCAGCAGCCTGGGCTACCAAGAGACCCAGTACTTC. Its translation is CASSLGYQETQYF.

The V call is TRBV7-9, the J call TRBJ2-5; TRBD1 matches 7 bases. The CDR3 has 15 amino acids. With 1 base clipped from V and 2 bases from J, the junction kept 4 bases outside the gene matches. The germline V gene encodes CDR1 SEHNR and CDR2 FQNEAQ (reference sequence). The CDR3 sequence is CASSLGWDRQETQYF. In DNA form, the CDR3 reads TGTGCCAGCAGCTTAGGATGGGACAGACAAGAGACCCAGTACTTC.

This rearrangement joins TRBV19 to TRBJ2-1; D remains ambiguous. V was shortened by 4 bases and J by 2 bases, with 6 bases between the two germline ends. The CDR3 contains 13 residues. CDR1 is LNHDA and CDR2 is SQIVND in the germline V gene (reference sequence). In DNA, the CDR3 is TGTGCCAGTAGTAGTAACACCTACAATGAGCAGTTCTTC. This codes for CASSSNTYNEQFF.

This chain joins TRBV7-2 and TRBJ1-2, with 7 bases fitting TRBD1. This CDR3 has 14 residues. CDR1 SGHTA and CDR2 FQGNSA come from the germline V gene. The V segment lost 1 base and the J segment 5 bases; nucleotides outside the gene matches: 4. The DNA of the CDR3 is TGTGCCAGCAGCTTAGGAGGGGGCGCGTATGGCTACACCTTC. Its translation is CASSLGGGAYGYTF. The complete variable domain, with remaining parts taken from reference TRBV7-2 and TRBJ1-2, reads GAGVSQSPSNKVTEKGKDVELRCDPISGHTALYWYRQSLGQGLEFLIYFQGNSAPDKSGLPSDRFSAERTGGSVSTLTIQRTQQEDSAVYLCASSLGGGAYGYTFGSGTRLTVV.

V usage is TRBV11-2 and J usage is TRBJ2-1; D may be TRBD1 (5 bases). Germline lookup yields CDR1 SGHAT and CDR2 FQNNGV. CDR3 size: 14 residues. V lost 0 bases and J lost 4, with 7 bases in between. In DNA form, the CDR3 reads TGTGCCAGCAGCTTAGAGGCAGGGTACAATGAGCAGTTCTTC. Protein sequence: CASSLEAGYNEQFF.

CDR3 amino acids: CASSPNPGHRNTEAFF. CDR3 in DNA: TGTGCCAGCAGCCCCAATCCGGGACATCGGAACACTGAAGCTTTCTTT. The genes are TRBV27 and TRBJ1-1; TRBD1 is a possible D gene (6 bases). The CDR3 is 16 amino acids. Trimming pared 6 bases from V and 1 base from J, leaving 18 bases between. CDR1 is MNHEY, CDR2 SMNVEV, per germline (reference sequence).

The rearrangement uses TRBV15 and TRBJ2-3; 10 bases agree with TRBD2. CDR1 LNHNV and CDR2 YYDKDF come from the germline V gene (reference sequence). The trim removed 2 bases at V and 6 bases at J, leaving 8 bases unmatched. The CDR3 covers 16 residues. The CDR3 protein is CATSRPLAGGRDTQYF. The CDR3 nucleotides are TGTGCCACCAGCAGACCATTAGCGGGGGGCCGGGATACGCAGTATTTT.

This chain links TRBV11-3 with TRBJ2-1; 11 bases line up with TRBD2. CDR1 SGHNT and CDR2 YENEEA come from the germline V gene. CDR3 length equals 15 residues. V was clipped by 3 bases and J by 7 bases; unmatched bases: 5. For the CDR3, the DNA is TGTGCCAGCAGCTTCCAACTAGCGGGAGTAAATGAGCAGTTCTTC. It is translated as CASSFQLAGVNEQFF.

This clone was observed a single time. One junction end does not reproduce the germline sequence, and a read error may be involved. The V gene is TRBV6-2 or TRBV6-3, the J gene TRBJ1-2; D remains ambiguous. Per germline, CDR1 MNHEY and CDR2 SVGEGT. The CDR3 covers 10 residues. The DNA of the CDR3 is TGTGCCAGCAGTTACGATGCCGTCTACTTC. Protein sequence: CASSYDAVYF.

The J gene is TRBJ1-6, the V gene TRBV19; 12 positions match TRBD1. Germline CDR1 reads LNHDA; CDR2 reads SQIVND (reference sequence). V lost 3 bases and J lost 9; bases outside the gene matches: 3. The CDR3 is 15 residues long. The CDR3 sequence is CASSIGTGGGSPLHF. Written as DNA, the CDR3 is TGTGCCAGTAGTATCGGGACAGGGGGCGGTTCACCCCTCCACTTT.

This clone was counted a few times. This chain connects TRBV19 to TRBJ2-6; no reliable D call. There are 16 residues in the CDR3. Between the trimmed V and J ends, which lost 6 bases and 0 bases, there was a span of 12 bases. CDR1 and CDR2 from the germline V gene are LNHDA and SQIVND (reference sequence). The CDR3 coding sequence is TGTGCCAGTAGCCCACCTTCCGGCTCTGGGGCCAACGTCCTGACTTTC. The encoded protein is CASSPPSGSGANVLTF.

V is TRBV12-3 or TRBV12-4 and J is TRBJ1-2; TRBD1 matches at 7 bases. The V segment lost 6 bases and the J segment 4 bases; nucleotides outside the gene matches: 5. The CDR3 has 13 residues. CDR3 nucleotide sequence: TGTGCCAGCAGCCTAGGGGGCGGCTATGGCTACACCTTC. Translated, it gives CASSLGGGYGYTF.

This chain joins TRBV7-9 and TRBJ1-2, with 10 nucleotides matching TRBD1. Per the germline V gene, CDR1 is SEHNR and CDR2 is FQNEAQ (reference sequence). V was pared by 1 base and J by 7 bases, with 3 bases of the junction left unmatched. The CDR3 covers 14 residues. Here the CDR3 reads CASSLGQGALGYTF. The CDR3, as DNA: TGTGCCAGCAGCTTAGGACAGGGGGCGCTTGGCTACACCTTC.

This clone appeared once. The V and J genes are TRBV14 and TRBJ2-3; 9 nucleotides match TRBD2. The CDR3 has 14 residues. Germline V gene lookup returns CDR1 SGHDN and CDR2 FVKESK. V gave up 4 bases and J gave up 2 bases; unmatched junction bases: 1. CDR3 region: CASSRTSVTDTQYF. CDR3 bases: TGTGCCAGCAGCCGGACTAGCGTCACAGATACGCAGTATTTT.

The chain joins TRBV5-6 to TRBJ2-4; D is possibly TRBD2 (6 bases). CDR1 is SGHDT and CDR2 is YYEEEE in the germline V gene. Trimming left V 4 bases short and J 7 bases short, with 15 bases between. The CDR3 loop spans 14 amino acids. The DNA of the CDR3 is TGTGCCAGCAGCCTACCCCCGGGGGAGAACATTCAGTACTTC. Protein: CASSLPPGENIQYF.

This chain uses TRBV5-6 with TRBJ1-6; maybe TRBD1 (6 bases). CDR3 length equals 17 residues. Germline CDR1 is SGHDT and CDR2 is YYEEEE. With 0 bases removed from V and 7 bases from J, the gap between germline ends came to 17 bases. The CDR3 DNA reads TGTGCCAGCAGCTTGGGGGACATTCCAGATCTAAATTCACCCCTCCACTTT. It codes for CASSLGDIPDLNSPLHF.

The chain couples TRBV7-9 to TRBJ1-1; D is uncertain. This CDR3 spans 14 amino acids. V was clipped by 7 bases and J by 2 bases, with 14 bases between them. CDR1 and CDR2 (germline): SEHNR, FQNEAQ (reference sequence). CDR3 DNA: TGTGCCAGCATCAAAAACGGGAGAAACACTGAAGCTTTCTTT. Translated: CASIKNGRNTEAFF.